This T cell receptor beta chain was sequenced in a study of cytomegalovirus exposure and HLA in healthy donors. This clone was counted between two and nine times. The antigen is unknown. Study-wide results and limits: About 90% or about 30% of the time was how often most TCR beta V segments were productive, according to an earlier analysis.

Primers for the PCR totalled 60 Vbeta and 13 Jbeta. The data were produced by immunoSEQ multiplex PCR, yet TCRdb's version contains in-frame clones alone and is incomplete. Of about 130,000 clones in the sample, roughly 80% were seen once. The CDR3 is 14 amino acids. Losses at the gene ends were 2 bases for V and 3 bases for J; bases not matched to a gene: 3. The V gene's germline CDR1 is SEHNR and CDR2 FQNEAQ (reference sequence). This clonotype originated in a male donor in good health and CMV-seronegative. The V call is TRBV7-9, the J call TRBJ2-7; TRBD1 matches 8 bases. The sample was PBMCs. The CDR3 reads CASSLIGQGYEQYF. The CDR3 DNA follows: TGTGCCAGCAGCTTAATTGGACAGGGCTACGAGCAGTACTTC. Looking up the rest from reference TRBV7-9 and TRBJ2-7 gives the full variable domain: DTGVSQNPRHKITKRGQNVTFRCDPISEHNRLYWYRQTLGQGPEFLTYFQNEAQLEKSRLLSDRFSAERPKGSFSTLEIQRTEQGDSAMYLCASSLIGQGYEQYFGPGTRLTVT.